The 5 T cell receptor beta chains given below trace back to one sample, sequenced in a study of T cells in Graves' hyperthyroidism and ophthalmopathy. RNA transcripts were the template for amplifying TCR beta CDR3 regions. The HTBI primer set was used in a first-round RT-PCR of the TCR CDR3. MiXCR was run by TCRdb on the multiplex PCR reads, yielding one entry per CDR3 protein. The table has around 520,000 distinct CDR3 sequences, roughly 14% seen once. Sequenced material: blood. These receptors were taken from a woman between 18 and 30 years old with Graves' hyperthyroidism.

Worth noting for this clonotype: One junction end disagrees with the germline gene, perhaps due to a read error. The chain uses TRBV19 and TRBJ1-2; 7 bases are shared with TRBD1. The CDR3 is 12 residues long. Germline values: CDR1 LNHDA, CDR2 SQIVND (reference sequence). In DNA form, the CDR3 reads TGTGCCTGTAGGACAGGCAACTATGGCTACACCTTC. It specifies CACRTGNYGYTF.

This clonotype was counted a single time. This may arise from a read error, as a much more abundant clone is one base away. This rearrangement joins TRBV11-3 to TRBJ2-1; TRBD2 aligns across 7 bases. V lost 11 bases to trimming and J lost 5 bases; unmatched junction nucleotides: 15. Per the germline V gene, CDR1 is SGHNT and CDR2 is YENEEA. The CDR3 runs 15 residues. The DNA for the CDR3 is TGTGCCGGTAGTATGGGGTCTAGCGGCGACAATGAGCAGTTCTTC. Translated, it gives CAGSMGSSGDNEQFF. The full variable domain, with the rest looked up from reference TRBV11-3 and TRBJ2-1, is EAGVVQSPRYKIIEKKQPVAFWCNPISGHNTLYWYLQNLGQGPELLIRYENEEAVDDSQLPKDRFSAERLKGVDSTLKIQPAELGDSAVYLCAGSMGSSGDNEQFFGPGTRLTVL.

This clonotype was seen many times. The rearrangement uses TRBV7-9 and TRBJ2-7, with D possibly called TRBD1 or TRBD2 (5 bases each). V lost 1 base and J lost 6, with 13 bases in between. Per the germline V gene, CDR1 is SEHNR and CDR2 is FQNEAQ (reference sequence). CDR3 size: 14 residues. As DNA, the CDR3 is TGTGCCAGCAGCTTAGGATCCGGGGCTGGCGAGCAGTACTTC. It specifies CASSLGSGAGEQYF.

This chain joins TRBV5-1 and TRBJ2-7; 7 nucleotides line up with TRBD2. This CDR3 comprises 14 residues. Germline V lookup: CDR1 SGHRS, CDR2 YFSETQ. V dropped 3 bases and J dropped 3; count of bases not matched to a gene: 6. In nucleotides, the CDR3 is TGCGCCAGCAGCTCACCGGGACTAAGCTACGAGCAGTACTTC. Translation: CASSSPGLSYEQYF.

This clonotype turned up a few times. V usage is TRBV12-3 or TRBV12-4 and J usage is TRBJ2-7; the D gene is possibly TRBD2 (6 bases). With 1 base removed from V and 5 bases from J, the gap between germline ends came to 12 bases. CDR3 length: 14 residues. This chain's CDR3 is CASSLELAPDEQYF. The CDR3 DNA is TGTGCCAGCAGTTTAGAACTAGCTCCCGACGAGCAGTACTTC.